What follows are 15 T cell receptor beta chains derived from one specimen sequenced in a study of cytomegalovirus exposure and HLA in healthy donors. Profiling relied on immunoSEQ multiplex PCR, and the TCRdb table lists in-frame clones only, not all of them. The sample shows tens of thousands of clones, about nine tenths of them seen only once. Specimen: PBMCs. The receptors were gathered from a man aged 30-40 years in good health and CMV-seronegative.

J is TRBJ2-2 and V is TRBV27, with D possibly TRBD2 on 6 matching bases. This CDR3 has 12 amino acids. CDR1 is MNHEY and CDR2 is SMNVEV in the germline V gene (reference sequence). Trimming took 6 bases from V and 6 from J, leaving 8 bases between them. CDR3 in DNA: TGTGCCAGCAGCAGCGGGTCCGGGGAGCTGTTTTTT. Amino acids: CASSSGSGELFF.

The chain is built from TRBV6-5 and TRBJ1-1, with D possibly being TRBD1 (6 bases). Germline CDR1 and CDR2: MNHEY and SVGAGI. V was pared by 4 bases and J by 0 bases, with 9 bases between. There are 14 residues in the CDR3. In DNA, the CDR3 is TGTGCCAGCAGTTCGGGACAACTGAACACTGAAGCTTTCTTT. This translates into CASSSGQLNTEAFF.

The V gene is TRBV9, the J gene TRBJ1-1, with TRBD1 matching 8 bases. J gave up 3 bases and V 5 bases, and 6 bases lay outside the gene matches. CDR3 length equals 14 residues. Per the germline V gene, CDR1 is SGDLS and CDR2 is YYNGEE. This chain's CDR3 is CASSSDRGDTEAFF. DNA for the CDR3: TGTGCCAGCAGTTCCGACAGGGGTGACACTGAAGCTTTCTTT.

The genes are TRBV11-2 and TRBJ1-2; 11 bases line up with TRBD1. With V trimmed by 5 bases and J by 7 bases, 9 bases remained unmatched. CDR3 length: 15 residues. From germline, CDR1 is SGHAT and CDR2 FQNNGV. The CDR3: CASSRPGQGAFGYTF. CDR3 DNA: TGTGCCAGCAGCCGACCCGGACAGGGGGCGTTTGGCTACACCTTC.

CDR3 bases: TGTGCCAGCAGTTACGGGACAGGCGGTGAAGCTTTCTTT. This encodes CASSYGTGGEAFF. The chain couples TRBV6-5 to TRBJ1-1; 8 bases are a match to TRBD1. CDR1 and CDR2 from the germline V gene are MNHEY and SVGAGI. The CDR3 totals 13 residues. Trimming at V came to 2 bases and at J to 7 bases, leaving 3 bases not matched to a gene.

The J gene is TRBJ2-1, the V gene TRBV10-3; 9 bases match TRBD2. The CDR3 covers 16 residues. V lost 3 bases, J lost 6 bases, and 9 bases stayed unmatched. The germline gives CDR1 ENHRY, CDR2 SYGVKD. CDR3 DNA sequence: TGTGCCATCAGTGATGAGTCTAGCGGGACCTCCAATGAGCAGTTCTTC. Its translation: CAISDESSGTSNEQFF.

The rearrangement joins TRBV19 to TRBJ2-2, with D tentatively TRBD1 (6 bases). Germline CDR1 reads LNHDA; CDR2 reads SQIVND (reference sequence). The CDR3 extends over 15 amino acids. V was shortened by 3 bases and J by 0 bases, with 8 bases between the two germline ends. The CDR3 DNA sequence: TGTGCCAGTAGTATTTGGGACACGAACACCGGGGAGCTGTTTTTT. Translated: CASSIWDTNTGELFF.

In DNA form, the CDR3 reads TGCGCCAGCAGCCTGACGGGTACTAGCGGGGGACTCCAAGAGACCCAGTACTTC. It yields the protein CASSLTGTSGGLQETQYF. The chain uses TRBV5-1 and TRBJ2-5; 11 bases are shared with TRBD2. V lost 4 bases to trimming and J lost 1 base; unmatched junction nucleotides: 12. CDR1 is SGHRS, CDR2 YFSETQ, per germline. The CDR3 extends over 18 amino acids.

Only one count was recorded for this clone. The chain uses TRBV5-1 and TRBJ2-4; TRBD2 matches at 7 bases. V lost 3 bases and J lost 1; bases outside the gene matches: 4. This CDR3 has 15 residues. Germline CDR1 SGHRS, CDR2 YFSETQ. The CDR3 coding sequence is TGCGCCAGCAGCTACGCCGGGGGGGCCAAAAACATTCAGTACTTC. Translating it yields CASSYAGGAKNIQYF.

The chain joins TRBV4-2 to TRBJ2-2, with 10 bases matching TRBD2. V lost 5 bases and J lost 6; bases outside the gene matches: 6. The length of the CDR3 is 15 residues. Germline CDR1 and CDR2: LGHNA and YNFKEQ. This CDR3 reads CASSTSGGAAGELFF. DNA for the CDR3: TGTGCCAGCAGCACCAGCGGGGGGGCGGCCGGGGAGCTGTTTTTT.

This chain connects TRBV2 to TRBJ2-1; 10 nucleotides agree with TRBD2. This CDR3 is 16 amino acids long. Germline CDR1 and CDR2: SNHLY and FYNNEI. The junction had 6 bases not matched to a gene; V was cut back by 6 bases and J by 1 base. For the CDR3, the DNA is TGTGCCAGCAGACCTAGCGGGAGAGGGTCCTACAATGAGCAGTTCTTC. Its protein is CASRPSGRGSYNEQFF.

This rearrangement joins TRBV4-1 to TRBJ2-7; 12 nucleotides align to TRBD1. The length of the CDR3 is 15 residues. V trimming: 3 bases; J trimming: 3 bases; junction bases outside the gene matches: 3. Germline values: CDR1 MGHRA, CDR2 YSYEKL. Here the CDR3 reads CASSQGQGAFYEQYF. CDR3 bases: TGCGCCAGCAGCCAGGGACAGGGGGCTTTCTACGAGCAGTACTTC.

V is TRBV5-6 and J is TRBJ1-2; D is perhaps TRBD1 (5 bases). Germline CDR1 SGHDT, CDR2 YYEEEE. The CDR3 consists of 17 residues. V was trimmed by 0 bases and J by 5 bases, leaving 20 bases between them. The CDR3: CASSLGIGHERKYGYTF. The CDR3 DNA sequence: TGTGCCAGCAGCTTGGGTATTGGACACGAAAGAAAATATGGCTACACCTTC.

CDR3 coding DNA: TGTGCCAGCAGGGGAGGGTCCTTCTACGAGCAGTACTTC. It encodes CASRGGSFYEQYF. The rearrangement uses TRBV2 and TRBJ2-7; 7 bases fit TRBD2. Germline values: CDR1 SNHLY, CDR2 FYNNEI. The length of the CDR3 is 13 residues. The V and J ends lost 6 bases and 3 bases, in that order; junction bases with no gene match: 5.

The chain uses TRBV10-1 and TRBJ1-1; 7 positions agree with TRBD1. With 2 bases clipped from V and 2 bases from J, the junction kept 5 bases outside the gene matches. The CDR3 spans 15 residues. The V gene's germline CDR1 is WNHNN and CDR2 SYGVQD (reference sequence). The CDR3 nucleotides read TGCGCCAGCAGTGAGGAGGGGGCGAAAAACACTGAAGCTTTCTTT. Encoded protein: CASSEEGAKNTEAFF.